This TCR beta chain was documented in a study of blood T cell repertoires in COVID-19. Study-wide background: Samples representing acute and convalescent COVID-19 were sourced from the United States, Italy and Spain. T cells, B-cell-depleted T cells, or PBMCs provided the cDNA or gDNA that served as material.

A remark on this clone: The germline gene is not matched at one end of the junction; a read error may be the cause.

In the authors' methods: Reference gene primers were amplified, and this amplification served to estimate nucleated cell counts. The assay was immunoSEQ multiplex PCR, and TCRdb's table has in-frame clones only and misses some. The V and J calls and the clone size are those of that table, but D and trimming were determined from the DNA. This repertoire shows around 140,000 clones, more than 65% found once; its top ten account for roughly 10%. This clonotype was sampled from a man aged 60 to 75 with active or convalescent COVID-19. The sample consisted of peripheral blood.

The CDR3 bases are TGTGCTAGCAGCCCGAACAGGGGGCAAGAGACCCAGTACTTC. Translation: CASSPNRGQETQYF. V gene TRBV7-7 combines with J gene TRBJ2-5, with TRBD1 identical over 8 bases. The germline V gene encodes CDR1 SSHAT and CDR2 FNYEAQ (reference sequence). The CDR3 sequence is 14 residues long.